The T cell receptor (beta chain) described here comes from a study of T cell repertoires in cytomegalovirus infection. Study context: It was the public TCR beta signatures that indicated both CMV infection and matching HLA type.

This clonotype came up a few times. Its matching antigen is unknown. With 3 bases removed from V and 6 bases from J, the gap between germline ends came to 4 bases. Germline-derived CDR1 and CDR2 are SQVTM and ANQGSEA. The length of the CDR3 is 10 residues. Whole-study results and caveats: Dominating the ex vivo response were TCR beta clonotypes that were CMV-specific and HLA-C-restricted.

In TCRdb, the reads were re-called with MiXCR into one record per CDR3 protein. This table holds more than 500,000 distinct CDR3 sequences, 16% found once. This chain links TRBV29-1 with TRBJ2-3; D is ambiguous. This TCR was recovered from a human donor in good health (CMV status not recorded). Some clones in this sample may be carry-over from other donors' samples. Source material: CD8+ T cells from PBMCs. The CDR3 nucleotides read TGCAGCGTTGAGAGGGATACGCAGTATTTT. Encoded protein: CSVERDTQYF.